The rows below give T cell receptor beta chains drawn from one sample of a study of CD8 T cells in ankylosing spondylitis. TCRdb redid the calling of the 5' RACE reads with MiXCR, one entry per CDR3 protein. The table records around 250,000 distinct CDR3 sequences, about 10% of them present only once. Sequencing was carried out using blood, either unsorted or a sorted T cell fraction (not recorded which). The receptors originated from a male donor with ankylosing spondylitis or in good health (not recorded which). Each CDR3 is given with its conserved first and last residue. A D gene is named only where the DNA matches it firmly. Size is omitted from some rows. Given values are once, few, many or a class for expanded clones.

abundance	v_gene	d_gene	j_gene	CDR3nt	CDR3aa
many	TRBV5-6	TRBD2	TRBJ2-4	TGTGCCAGCAGCTTTTGGTCTAGCGGGGGTTTAACCAAAAACATTCAGTACTTC	CASSFWSSGGLTKNIQYF
-	TRBV3-1	-	TRBJ2-1	TGTGCCAGCAGCCAAGAAACTGGCAATGAGCAGTTCTTC	CASSQETGNEQFF
many	TRBV5-1	TRBD2	TRBJ2-1	TGCGCCAGCAGCTTGGAGGGGCGGGAGCTCGATGAGCAGTTCTTC	CASSLEGRELDEQFF
few	TRBV10-3	-	TRBJ2-7	TGTGCCATCCCAAAGGGCGGACTCTTCTCGCGGTGGCCCTACGAGCAGTACTTC	CAIPKGGLFSRWPYEQYF
many	TRBV7-6	-	TRBJ2-7	TGTGCCAGCAGCTCTTTTCAGGGCTACGAGCAGTACTTC	CASSSFQGYEQYF
many	TRBV5-1	TRBD2	TRBJ2-3	TGCGCCAGCAGTCTCCCGGGACTAGCGGACACAGATACGCAGTATTTT	CASSLPGLADTDTQYF
many	TRBV5-1	-	TRBJ1-1	TGCGCCAGCAGCTTGTTACGGTTGAACACTGAAGCTTTCTTT	CASSLLRLNTEAFF
many	TRBV10-1	-	TRBJ2-5	TGCGCCAGCAGTGAGTCGGGCCAAGAGACCCAGTACTTC	CASSESGQETQYF
-	TRBV10-3	-	TRBJ1-2	TGTGCCATCAGTCCCGGCAGGGCGGACTATGACTACACCTTC	CAISPGRADYDYTF
many	TRBV15	-	TRBJ2-3	TGTGCCACCGGTGGACAGGGAGGGACAGATACGCAGTATTTT	CATGGQGGTDTQYF
few	TRBV15	TRBD2	TRBJ2-7	TGTGCCACCAGCAAAAAGGGACTAGCGGGAGCTTACGAGCAGTACTTC	CATSKKGLAGAYEQYF
few	TRBV7-9	TRBD1	TRBJ2-7	TGTGCCAGCAGCTCCCAACAGGGGAACGGTCGGGGAGAGCAGTACTTC	CASSSQQGNGRGEQYF
-	TRBV2	TRBD1	TRBJ1-1	TGTGCCAGCAGTAGAGTGGACAGGGCTAAAGCTTTCTTT	CASSRVDRAKAFF
many	TRBV7-3	-	TRBJ2-3	TGTGCCAGCAGCCAGGGGCCTAGCACAGATACGCAGTATTTT	CASSQGPSTDTQYF
many	TRBV12-3/TRBV12-4	TRBD1	TRBJ2-7	TGTGCCAGCAGTTTTCGGGGACAGGGCTACGAGCAGTACTTC	CASSFRGQGYEQYF
many	TRBV27	-	TRBJ2-7	TGTGCCAGCAGTTTACGCAGGGTAGGGTACGAGCAGTACTTC	CASSLRRVGYEQYF
few	TRBV4-2	-	TRBJ1-5	TGTGCCAGCAGCCCCAGGGGTCCCCATAGCAATCAGCCCCAGCATTTT	CASSPRGPHSNQPQHF
-	TRBV5-5	TRBD2	TRBJ2-3	TGTGCCAGCAGCCCGGGGCTAGCGGGGAGCCGCCCTGGCACAGATACGCAGTATTTT	CASSPGLAGSRPGTDTQYF
-	TRBV4-2	TRBD2	TRBJ2-7	TGTGCCAGCAGCCCCGGTACTAGCGGGAGTAGGGGCGAGCAGTACTTC	CASSPGTSGSRGEQYF
many	TRBV12-3/TRBV12-4	-	TRBJ2-7	TGTGCCAGCAGTACCGGGAATTCCTACGAGCAGTACTTC	CASSTGNSYEQYF
many	TRBV7-6	TRBD2	TRBJ2-1	TGTGCCAGCAGCTTAGACGGCGGGAGCTCCTACAATGAGCAGTTCTTC	CASSLDGGSSYNEQFF
many	TRBV3-1	-	TRBJ2-1	TGTGCCAGCAGCCAAGATTATCCCGGGAACTCCTACAATGAGCAGTTCTTC	CASSQDYPGNSYNEQFF
few	TRBV7-2	TRBD2	TRBJ2-1	TGTGCCAGCAACCCAAACGGGCTAGCGGTTACAAATGAGCAGTTCTTC	CASNPNGLAVTNEQFF
many	TRBV5-1	-	TRBJ2-7	TGCGCCAGCAGCTTGAGTGGGGGTATCGCCTACGAGCAGTACTTC	CASSLSGGIAYEQYF
few	TRBV7-8	TRBD2	TRBJ2-7	TGTGCCAGCAGCGGCAATAGCGGGAGTTTGTACGAGCAGTACTTC	CASSGNSGSLYEQYF
many	TRBV12-3/TRBV12-4	-	TRBJ2-3	TGTGCCAGCAGTTTCAGCAATACAGATACGCAGTATTTT	CASSFSNTDTQYF